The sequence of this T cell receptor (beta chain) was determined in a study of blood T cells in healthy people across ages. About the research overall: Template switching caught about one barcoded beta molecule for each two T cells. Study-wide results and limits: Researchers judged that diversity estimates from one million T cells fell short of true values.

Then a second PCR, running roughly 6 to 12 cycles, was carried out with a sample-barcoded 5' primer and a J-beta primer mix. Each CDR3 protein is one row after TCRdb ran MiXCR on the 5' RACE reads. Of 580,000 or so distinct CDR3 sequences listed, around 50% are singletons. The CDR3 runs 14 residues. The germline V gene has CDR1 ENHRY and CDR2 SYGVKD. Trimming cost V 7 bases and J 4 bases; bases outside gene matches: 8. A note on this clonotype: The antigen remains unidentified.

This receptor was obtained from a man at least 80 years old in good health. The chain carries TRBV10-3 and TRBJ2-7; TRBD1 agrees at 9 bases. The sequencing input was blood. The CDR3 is CAIKQGQGGYEQYF. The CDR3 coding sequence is TGTGCCATCAAGCAGGGACAGGGTGGGTACGAGCAGTACTTC.